The source of this TCR beta chain is a study of T cell changes during pregnancy in multiple sclerosis. Here immunoSEQ multiplex PCR was the method, and the copy in TCRdb shows in-frame clones only, minus some. The sample has 44,000 or so clones, 90% seen once; the top ten hold roughly 1.5%. This CDR3 has 14 amino acids. Germline V lookup: CDR1 SGHTA, CDR2 FQGTGA. Trimming shortened V by 1 base and J by 2 bases, and 5 bases separated the two germline ends. The source was peripheral blood, collected in the first trimester of pregnancy. The chain joins TRBV7-3 to TRBJ2-2; no reliable D call. This receptor was taken from a female donor in good health, enrolled as a control in a pregnancy study. The CDR3 DNA reads TGTGCCAGCAGCTTAAGGCAAAACACCGGGGAGCTGTTTTTT. This codes for CASSLRQNTGELFF.